This T cell receptor beta chain was profiled in a study of T cell responses to AZD1222 COVID-19 vaccine. Overall study context: Second-dose schedules of about 4 or about 12 weeks were combined.

The CDR3 extends over 15 amino acids. The V and J ends lost 6 bases and 10 bases, in that order; junction bases with no gene match: 12. Germline values: CDR1 MDHEN, CDR2 SYDVKM. Some clones are missing from TCRdb's copy, which holds only in-frame ones; the method was immunoSEQ multiplex PCR. The data contain 98,000 or so clones, approximately 89% of them singletons. Findings and caveats of the study: The study found vaccine-associated CD4 TCRs spanning spike, dominant at 160-218 and 743-854.

This clone has a handful of counts. Its target is not known. The sample consisted of peripheral blood, taken on day 0 of AZD1222 vaccination. This clonotype was obtained from an adult in good health. This sequence joins TRBV28 and TRBJ1-6; 7 bases are shared with TRBD1. The DNA for the CDR3 is TGTGCCAGCAGGGGGACCGGGACAGCCGTCTCACCCCTCCACTTT. Its translation: CASRGTGTAVSPLHF.